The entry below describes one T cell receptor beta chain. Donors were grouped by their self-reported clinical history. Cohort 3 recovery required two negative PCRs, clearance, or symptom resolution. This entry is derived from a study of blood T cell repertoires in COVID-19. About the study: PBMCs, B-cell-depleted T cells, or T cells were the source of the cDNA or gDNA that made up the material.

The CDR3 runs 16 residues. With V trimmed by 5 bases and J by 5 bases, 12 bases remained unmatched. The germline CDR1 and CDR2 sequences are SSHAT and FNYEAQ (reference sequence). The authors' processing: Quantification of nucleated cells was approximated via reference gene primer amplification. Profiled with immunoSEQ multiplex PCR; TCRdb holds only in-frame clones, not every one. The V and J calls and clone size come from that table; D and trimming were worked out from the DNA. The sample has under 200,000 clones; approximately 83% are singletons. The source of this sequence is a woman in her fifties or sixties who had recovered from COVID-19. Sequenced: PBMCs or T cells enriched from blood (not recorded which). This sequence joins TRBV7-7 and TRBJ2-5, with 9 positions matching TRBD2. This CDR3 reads CASSPQGGGGSETQYF. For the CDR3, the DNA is TGTGCCAGCAGCCCTCAGGGCGGGGGGGGTTCGGAGACCCAGTACTTC.